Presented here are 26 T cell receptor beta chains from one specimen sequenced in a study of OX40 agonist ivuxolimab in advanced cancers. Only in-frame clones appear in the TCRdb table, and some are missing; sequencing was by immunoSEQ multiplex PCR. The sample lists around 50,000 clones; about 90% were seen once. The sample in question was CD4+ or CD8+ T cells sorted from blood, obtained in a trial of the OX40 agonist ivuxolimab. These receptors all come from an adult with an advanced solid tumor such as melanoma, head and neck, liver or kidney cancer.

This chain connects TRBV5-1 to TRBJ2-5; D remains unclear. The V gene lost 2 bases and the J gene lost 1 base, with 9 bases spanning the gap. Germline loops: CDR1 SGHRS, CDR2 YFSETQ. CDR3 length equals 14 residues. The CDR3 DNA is TGCGCCAGCAGCTTACTTCCCTCCCAAGAGACCCAGTACTTC. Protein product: CASSLLPSQETQYF.

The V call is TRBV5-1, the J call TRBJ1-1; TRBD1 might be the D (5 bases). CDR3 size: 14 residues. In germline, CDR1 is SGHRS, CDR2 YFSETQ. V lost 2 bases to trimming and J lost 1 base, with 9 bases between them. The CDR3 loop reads CASSFWTPNTEAFF. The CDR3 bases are TGCGCCAGCAGCTTCTGGACACCGAACACTGAAGCTTTCTTT.

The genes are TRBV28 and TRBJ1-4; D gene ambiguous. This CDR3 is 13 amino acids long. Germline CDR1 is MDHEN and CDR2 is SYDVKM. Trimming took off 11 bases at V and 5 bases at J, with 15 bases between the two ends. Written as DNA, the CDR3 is TGTGCCTCCTCGGACGCCCGGAATGAAAAACTGTTTTTT. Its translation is CASSDARNEKLFF.

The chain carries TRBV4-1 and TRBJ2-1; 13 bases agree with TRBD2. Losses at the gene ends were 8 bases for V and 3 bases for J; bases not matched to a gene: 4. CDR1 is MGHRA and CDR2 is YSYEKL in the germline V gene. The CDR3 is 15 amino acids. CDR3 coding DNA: TGCGCCAGCTCCGGACTAGCGGGGGTCTACAATGAGCAGTTCTTC. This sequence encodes CASSGLAGVYNEQFF.

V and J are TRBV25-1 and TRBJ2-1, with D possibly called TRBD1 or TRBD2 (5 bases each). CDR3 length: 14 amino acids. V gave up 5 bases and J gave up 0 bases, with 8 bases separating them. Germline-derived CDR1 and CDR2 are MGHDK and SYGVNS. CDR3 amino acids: CASSKRGSYNEQFF. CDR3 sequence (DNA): TGTGCCAGCAGTAAGAGGGGCTCCTACAATGAGCAGTTCTTC.

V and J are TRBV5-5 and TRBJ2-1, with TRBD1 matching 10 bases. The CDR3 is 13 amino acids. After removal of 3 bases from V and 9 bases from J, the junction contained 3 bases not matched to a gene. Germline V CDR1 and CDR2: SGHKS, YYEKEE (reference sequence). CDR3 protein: CASSSDRGLEQFF. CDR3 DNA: TGTGCCAGCAGCTCCGACAGGGGGCTTGAGCAGTTCTTC.

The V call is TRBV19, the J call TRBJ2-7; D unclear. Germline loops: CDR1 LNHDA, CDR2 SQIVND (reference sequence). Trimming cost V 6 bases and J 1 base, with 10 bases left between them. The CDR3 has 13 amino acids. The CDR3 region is CASREGISYEQYF. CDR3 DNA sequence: TGTGCCAGTAGGGAAGGGATTTCCTACGAGCAGTACTTC.

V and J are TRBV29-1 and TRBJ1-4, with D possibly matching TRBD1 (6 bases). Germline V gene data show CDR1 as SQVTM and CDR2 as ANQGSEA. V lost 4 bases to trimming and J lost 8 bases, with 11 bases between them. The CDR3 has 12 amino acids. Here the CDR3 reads CSVVAGEEKLFF. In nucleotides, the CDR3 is TGCAGCGTTGTGGCAGGGGAGGAAAAACTGTTTTTT. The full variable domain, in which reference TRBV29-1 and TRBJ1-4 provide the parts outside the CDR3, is SAVISQKPSRDICQRGTSLTIQCQVDSQVTMMFWYRQQPGQSLTLIATANQGSEATYESGFVIDKFPISRPNLTFSTLTVSNMSPEDSSIYLCSVVAGEEKLFFGSGTQLSVL.

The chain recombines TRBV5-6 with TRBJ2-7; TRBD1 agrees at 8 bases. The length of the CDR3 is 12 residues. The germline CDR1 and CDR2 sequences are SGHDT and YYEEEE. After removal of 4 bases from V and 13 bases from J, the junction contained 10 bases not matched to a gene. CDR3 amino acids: CASSQARDRYYF. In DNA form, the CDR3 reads TGTGCCAGCAGCCAGGCCCGGGACAGGTATTACTTC.

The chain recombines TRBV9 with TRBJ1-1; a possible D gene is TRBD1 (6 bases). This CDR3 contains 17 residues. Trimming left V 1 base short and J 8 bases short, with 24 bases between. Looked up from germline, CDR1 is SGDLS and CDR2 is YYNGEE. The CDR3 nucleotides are TGTGCCAGCAGCGTAACCTACGGGATAGGACGGGACATAGAAGCTTTCTTT. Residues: CASSVTYGIGRDIEAFF.

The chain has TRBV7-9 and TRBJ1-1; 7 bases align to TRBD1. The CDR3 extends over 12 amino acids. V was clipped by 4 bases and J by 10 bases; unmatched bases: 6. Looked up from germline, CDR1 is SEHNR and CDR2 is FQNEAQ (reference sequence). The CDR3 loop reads CASSYQGGPAFF. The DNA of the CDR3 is TGTGCCAGCAGCTATCAAGGGGGCCCAGCTTTCTTT.

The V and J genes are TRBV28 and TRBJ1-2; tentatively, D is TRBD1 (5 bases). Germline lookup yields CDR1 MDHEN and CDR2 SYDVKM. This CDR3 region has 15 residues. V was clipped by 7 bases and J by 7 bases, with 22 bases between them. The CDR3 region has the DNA TGTGCCAGCACCCTAATAACGAGGGGAAAGGGTGGCTACACCTTC. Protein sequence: CASTLITRGKGGYTF.

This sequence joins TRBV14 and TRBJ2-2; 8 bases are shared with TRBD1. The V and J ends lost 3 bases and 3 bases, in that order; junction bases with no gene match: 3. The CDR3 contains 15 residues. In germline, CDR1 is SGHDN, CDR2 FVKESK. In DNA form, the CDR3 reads TGTGCCAGCAGCCAGAGACAGGGGTACACCGGGGAGCTGTTTTTT. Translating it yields CASSQRQGYTGELFF.

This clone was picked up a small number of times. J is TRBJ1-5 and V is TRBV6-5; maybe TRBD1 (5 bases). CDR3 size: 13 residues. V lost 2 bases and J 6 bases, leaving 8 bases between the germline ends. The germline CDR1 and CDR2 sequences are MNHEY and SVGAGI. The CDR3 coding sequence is TGTGCCAGCAGTTACGGGCAGGGTCAGCCCCAGCATTTT. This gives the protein CASSYGQGQPQHF.

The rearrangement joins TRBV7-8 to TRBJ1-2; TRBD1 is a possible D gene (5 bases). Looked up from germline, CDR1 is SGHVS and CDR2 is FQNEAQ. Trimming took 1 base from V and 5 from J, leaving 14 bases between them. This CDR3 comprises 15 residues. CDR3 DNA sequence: TGTGCCAGCAGCTTAGTTCAGGGACCTCGTTATGGCTACACCTTC. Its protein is CASSLVQGPRYGYTF.

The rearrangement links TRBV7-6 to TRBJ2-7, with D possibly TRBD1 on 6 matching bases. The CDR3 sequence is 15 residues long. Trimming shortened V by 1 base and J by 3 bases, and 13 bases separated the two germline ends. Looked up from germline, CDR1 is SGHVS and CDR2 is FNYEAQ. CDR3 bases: TGTGCCAGCAGCTTAGTGGGGACACAGTACTACGAGCAGTACTTC. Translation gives CASSLVGTQYYEQYF.

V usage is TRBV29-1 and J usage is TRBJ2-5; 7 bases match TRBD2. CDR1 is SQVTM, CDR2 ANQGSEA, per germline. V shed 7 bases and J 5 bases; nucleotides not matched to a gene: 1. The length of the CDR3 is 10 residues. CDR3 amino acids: CSAGRETQYF. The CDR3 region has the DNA TGCAGCGCCGGGAGGGAGACCCAGTACTTC.

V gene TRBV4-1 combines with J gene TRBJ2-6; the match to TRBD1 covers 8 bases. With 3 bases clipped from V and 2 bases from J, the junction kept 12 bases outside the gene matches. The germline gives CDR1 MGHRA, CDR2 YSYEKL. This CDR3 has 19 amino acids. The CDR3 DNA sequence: TGCGCCAGCAGCCACCAACCGACAGGGGTAGGTCCTGGGGCCAACGTCCTGACTTTC. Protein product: CASSHQPTGVGPGANVLTF.

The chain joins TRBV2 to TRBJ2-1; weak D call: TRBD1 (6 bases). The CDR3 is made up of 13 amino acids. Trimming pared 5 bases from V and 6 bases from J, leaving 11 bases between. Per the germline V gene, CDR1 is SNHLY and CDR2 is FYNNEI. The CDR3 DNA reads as TGTGCCAGCAGTAGTACAGGGATCAATGAGCAGTTCTTC. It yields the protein CASSSTGINEQFF.

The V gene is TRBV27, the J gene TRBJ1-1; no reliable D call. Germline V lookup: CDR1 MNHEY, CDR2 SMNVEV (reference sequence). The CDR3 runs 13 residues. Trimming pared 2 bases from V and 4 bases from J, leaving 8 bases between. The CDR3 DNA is TGTGCCAGCAGTTTAATGGGGTCCACTGAAGCTTTCTTT. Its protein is CASSLMGSTEAFF.

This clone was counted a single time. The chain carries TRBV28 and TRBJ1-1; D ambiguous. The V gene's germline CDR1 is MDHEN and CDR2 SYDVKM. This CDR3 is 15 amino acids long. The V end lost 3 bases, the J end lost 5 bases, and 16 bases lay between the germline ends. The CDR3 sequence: CASSLRAMVRTEAFF. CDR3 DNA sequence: TGTGCCAGCAGTTTGCGGGCGATGGTACGGACTGAAGCTTTCTTT.

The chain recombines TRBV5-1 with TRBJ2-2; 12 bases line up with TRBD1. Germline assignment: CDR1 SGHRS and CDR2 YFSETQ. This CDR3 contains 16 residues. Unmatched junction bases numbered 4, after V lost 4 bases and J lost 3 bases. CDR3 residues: CASSKGQGADTGELFF. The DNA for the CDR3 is TGCGCCAGCAGCAAGGGACAGGGGGCTGACACCGGGGAGCTGTTTTTT.

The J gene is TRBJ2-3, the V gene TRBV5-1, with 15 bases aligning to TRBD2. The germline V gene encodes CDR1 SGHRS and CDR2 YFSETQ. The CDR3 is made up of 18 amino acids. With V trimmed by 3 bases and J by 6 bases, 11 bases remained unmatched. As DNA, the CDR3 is TGCGCCAGCAGCTCCGGGACTAGCGGGGGGCACCGATTGGATACGCAGTATTTT. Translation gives CASSSGTSGGHRLDTQYF.

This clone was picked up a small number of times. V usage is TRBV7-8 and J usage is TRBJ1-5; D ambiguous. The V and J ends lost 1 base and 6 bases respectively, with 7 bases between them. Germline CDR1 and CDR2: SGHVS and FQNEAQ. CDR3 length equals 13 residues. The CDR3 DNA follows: TGTGCCAGCAGCTTAGGGTTCACTCAGCCCCAGCATTTT. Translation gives CASSLGFTQPQHF.

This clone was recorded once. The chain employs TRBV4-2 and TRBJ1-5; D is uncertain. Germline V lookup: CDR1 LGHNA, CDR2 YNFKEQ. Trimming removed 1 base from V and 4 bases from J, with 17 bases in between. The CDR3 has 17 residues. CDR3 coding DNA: TGTGCCAGCAGCCAAGGGAGTATAGCAGATGGGAATCAGCCCCAGCATTTT. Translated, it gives CASSQGSIADGNQPQHF.

This CDR3 is CASSLAQTTGGGKLFF. In nucleotides, the CDR3 is TGTGCCAGCAGCTTGGCCCAAACGACAGGGGGCGGAAAACTGTTTTTT. The V call is TRBV5-8, the J call TRBJ1-4; 10 nucleotides line up with TRBD1. Germline assignment: CDR1 SGHTS and CDR2 YDEGEE. This CDR3 contains 16 residues. V shed 0 bases, J shed 10 bases, and the junction held 9 bases outside the gene matches. The entire variable domain, with the rest obtained from reference TRBV5-8 and TRBJ1-4, is as follows: EAGVTQSPTHLIKTRGQQATLRCSPISGHTSVYWYQQALGLGLQFLLWYDEGEERNRGNFPPRFSGRQFPNYSSELNVNALELEDSALYLCASSLAQTTGGGKLFFGSGTQLSVL.